Listed below are T cell receptor beta chains from one sample, sequenced in a study of siplizumab effects on memory and regulatory T cells. The repertoire was sequenced with immunoSEQ multiplex PCR; TCRdb's copy has only in-frame clones and lacks some. In the table there are tens of thousands of clones, 93% of which are singletons. The sample consisted of CD8+ T cells sorted from blood. The receptors here all came from a human donor in good health. CDR3s leave out the opening cysteine and the closing phenylalanine or tryptophan. Not all rows give a size; the values are once, few, many and, for expanded clones, a class.

clone_size | v_call | cdr3_aa
. | TRBV28 | ASSGRTSGTNTGELF
. | TRBV9 | ASSADWGTYEQY
. | TRBV29-1 | SVEGILGYEQY
. | TRBV27 | ASGTSVTQH
. | TRBV19 | ASSRTGTENNSPLH
. | TRBV27 | ASSGRNTDTQY
. | TRBV7-9 | ASSDGDSNEQF
. | TRBV4-1 | ASSQGTSGYNEQF
once | TRBV9 | ASSTSITGTGGHEQY
. | TRBV9 | ASSVSSGTGELF
. | TRBV30 | AWTTGSHEQF
. | TRBV28 | ASRTREGGPNQPQH
. | TRBV27 | ASSLHGTDNYEQY
. | TRBV2 | AGTGTSVPYNEQF
. | TRBV11-3 | ASSLGTDTQY
. | TRBV5-1 | ASSSGGVMNTEAF
. | TRBV9 | ASSGNEQF
. | TRBV11-2 | ASARAVDEQF
. | TRBV14 | ASSPSEGAWETQY
. | TRBV19 | ASSIATYNEQF
. | TRBV2 | ASVYSTSFYGYT
. | TRBV18 | ASSPRDGQETQY
. | TRBV9 | ASSAYDNQPQH
. | TRBV6-1 | ASSPRQGRYEQY
. | TRBV9 | ASSLKGNSPLH
once | TRBV6-5 | ASSYSTRGELF
. | TRBV27 | ASSPHPTTGTSTEAF
. | TRBV5-6 | ASSLGQGRNIQY
. | TRBV27 | ASSKTGSPGKQY
. | TRBV27 | ASRPGGRGLLSSYNSPLH
once | TRBV5-1 | ASRTSPRGADTQY